This T cell receptor (beta chain) stems from a study of T-cell memory formation after mild COVID-19. The overall study: The two donors had largely donor-specific TCR clusters. Findings and caveats of the study: The appearance of some responding clones in pre-infection memory suggested that cross-reactive memory joined. CD4+ contracting clones were found mainly in CM and EM, and CD8+ ones in EMRA.

This clonotype was detected only a few times. Its antigen is currently unknown. From 5'RACE with constant-segment primers came TCR alpha and TCR beta cDNA libraries that carried sample barcodes and UMIs. From the 5' RACE reads, TCRdb called clonotypes with MiXCR, one entry per CDR3 protein. The data show some 130,000 distinct CDR3 sequences, 25% seen once. The CDR3 is 13 amino acids. In germline, CDR1 is MNHEY, CDR2 SVGAGI. V lost 2 bases and J lost 6, with 10 bases in between. Sequencing input: PBMCs or a T cell subset sorted from them (not recorded which). The genes are TRBV6-5 and TRBJ2-5; D uncertain. The sequence was collected from an adult woman who had mild COVID-19 (a few samples of this study predate the infection). Cell type and time point are not known. Here the CDR3 reads CASSYAGRQTQYF. The CDR3 DNA is TGTGCCAGCAGTTACGCTGGTCGACAGACCCAGTACTTC.